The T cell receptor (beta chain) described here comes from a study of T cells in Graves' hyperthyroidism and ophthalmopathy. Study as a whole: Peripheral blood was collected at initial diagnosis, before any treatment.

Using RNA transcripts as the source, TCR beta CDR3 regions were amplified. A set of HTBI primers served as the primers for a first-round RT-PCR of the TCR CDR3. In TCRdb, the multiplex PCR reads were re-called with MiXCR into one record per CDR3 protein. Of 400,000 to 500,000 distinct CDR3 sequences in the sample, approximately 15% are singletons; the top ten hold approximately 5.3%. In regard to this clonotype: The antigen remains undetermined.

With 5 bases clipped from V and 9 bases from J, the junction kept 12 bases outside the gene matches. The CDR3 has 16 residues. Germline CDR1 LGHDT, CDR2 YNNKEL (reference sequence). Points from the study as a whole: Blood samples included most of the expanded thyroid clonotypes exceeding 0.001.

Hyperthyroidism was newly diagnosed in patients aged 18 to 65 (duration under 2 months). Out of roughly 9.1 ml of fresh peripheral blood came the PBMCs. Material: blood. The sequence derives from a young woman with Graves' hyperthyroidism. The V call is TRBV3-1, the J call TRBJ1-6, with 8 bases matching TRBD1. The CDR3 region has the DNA TGTGCCAGCAGCTATCTAACAGGGGGAGCAGCTTCACCCCTCCACTTT. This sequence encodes CASSYLTGGAASPLHF.